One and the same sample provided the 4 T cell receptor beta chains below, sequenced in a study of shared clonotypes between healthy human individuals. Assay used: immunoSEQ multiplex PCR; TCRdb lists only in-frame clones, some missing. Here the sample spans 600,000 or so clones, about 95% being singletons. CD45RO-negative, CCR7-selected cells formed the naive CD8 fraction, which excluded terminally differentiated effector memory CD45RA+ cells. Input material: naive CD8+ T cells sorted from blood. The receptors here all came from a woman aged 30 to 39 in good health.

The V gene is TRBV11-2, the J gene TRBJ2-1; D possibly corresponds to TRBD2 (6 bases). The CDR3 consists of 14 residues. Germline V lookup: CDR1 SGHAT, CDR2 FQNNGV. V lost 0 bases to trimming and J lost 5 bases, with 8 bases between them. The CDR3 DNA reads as TGTGCCAGCAGCTTAGATAGCGGAAACAATGAGCAGTTCTTC. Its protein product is CASSLDSGNNEQFF.

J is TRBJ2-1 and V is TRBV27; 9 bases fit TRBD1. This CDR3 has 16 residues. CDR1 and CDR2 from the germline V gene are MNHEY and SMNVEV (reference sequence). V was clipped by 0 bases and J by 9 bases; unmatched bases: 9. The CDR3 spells CASSLSPGTGNIEQFF. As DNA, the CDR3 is TGTGCCAGCAGTTTATCCCCCGGGACAGGGAATATTGAGCAGTTCTTC.

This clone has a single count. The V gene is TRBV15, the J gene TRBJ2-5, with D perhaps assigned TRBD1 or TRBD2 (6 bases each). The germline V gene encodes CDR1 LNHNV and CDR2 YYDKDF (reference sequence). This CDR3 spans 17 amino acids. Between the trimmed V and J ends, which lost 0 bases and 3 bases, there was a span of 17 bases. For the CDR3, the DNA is TGTGCCACCAGCAGAGATCCTGTTCGGGGGCTAGAAGAGACCCAGTACTTC. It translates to CATSRDPVRGLEETQYF.

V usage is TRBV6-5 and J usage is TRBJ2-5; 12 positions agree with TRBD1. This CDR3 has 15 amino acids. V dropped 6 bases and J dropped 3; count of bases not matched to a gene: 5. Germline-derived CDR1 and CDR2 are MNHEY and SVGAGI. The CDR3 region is CASSPGTGGEETQYF. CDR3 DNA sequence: TGTGCCAGCAGCCCCGGGACAGGGGGCGAAGAGACCCAGTACTTC.